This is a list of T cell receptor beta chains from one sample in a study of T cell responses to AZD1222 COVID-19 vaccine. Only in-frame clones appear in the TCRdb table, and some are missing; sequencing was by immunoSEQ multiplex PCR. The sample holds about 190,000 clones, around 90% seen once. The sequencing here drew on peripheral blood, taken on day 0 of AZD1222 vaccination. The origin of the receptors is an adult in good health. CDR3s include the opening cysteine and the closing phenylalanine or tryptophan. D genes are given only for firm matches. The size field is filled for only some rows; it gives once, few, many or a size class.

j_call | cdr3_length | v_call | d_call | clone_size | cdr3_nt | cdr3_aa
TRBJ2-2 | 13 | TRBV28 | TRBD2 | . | TGTGCCAGCACCAGCGGGGTCACCGGGGAGCTGTTTTTT | CASTSGVTGELFF
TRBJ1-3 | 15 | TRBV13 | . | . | TGTGCCAGCAGCTTAGAAGGGGGGCTCGGAAACACCATATATTTT | CASSLEGGLGNTIYF
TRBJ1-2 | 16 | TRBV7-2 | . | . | TGTGCCAGCAGCCCAGCCGTCGGTGGGGCGACGGACGGCTACACCTTC | CASSPAVGGATDGYTF
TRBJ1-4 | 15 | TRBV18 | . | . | TGTGCCAGCTCACCACCTAACAGAAGTAATGAAAAACTGTTTTTT | CASSPPNRSNEKLFF
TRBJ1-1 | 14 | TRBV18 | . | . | TGTGCCAGCTCACCGAGAGGGGTGGGCACTGAAGCTTTCTTT | CASSPRGVGTEAFF
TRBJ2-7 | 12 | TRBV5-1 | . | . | TGCGCCAGCAGCTTGAACGGGGCCGAGCAGTACTTC | CASSLNGAEQYF
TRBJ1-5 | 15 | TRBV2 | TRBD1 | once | TGTGCCAGCAGTACCGGGACAGGGATGAATCAGCCCCAGCATTTT | CASSTGTGMNQPQHF
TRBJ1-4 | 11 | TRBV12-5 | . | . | TGTGCTAGTGGTTTGAATGAAAAACTGTTTTTT | CASGLNEKLFF
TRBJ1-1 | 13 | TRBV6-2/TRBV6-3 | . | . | TGTGCCAGCAGTACCCCGCGTCACGGGGCGGCTTTCTTT | CASSTPRHGAAFF
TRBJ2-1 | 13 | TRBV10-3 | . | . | TGTGCCATCAGTGTCCGGGGGGCCAATGAGCAGTTCTTC | CAISVRGANEQFF
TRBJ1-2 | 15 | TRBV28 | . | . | TGTGCCAGCAGTTTCCTGGGGGCGCAGGTCTATGGCTACACCTTC | CASSFLGAQVYGYTF
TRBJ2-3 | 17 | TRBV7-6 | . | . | TGTGCCAGCAGCTCTGGGGGAGGGGGGATGTTCACAGATACGCAGTATTTT | CASSSGGGGMFTDTQYF
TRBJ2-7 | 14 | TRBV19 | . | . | TGTGCCAGTAGTATCCTCGCCAGCTCCTACGAGCAGTACTTC | CASSILASSYEQYF
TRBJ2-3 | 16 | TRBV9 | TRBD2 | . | TGTGCCAGCAGCGGTGGACTAGCGGCAAACACAGATACGCAGTATTTT | CASSGGLAANTDTQYF
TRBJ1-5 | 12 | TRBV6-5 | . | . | TGTGCCAGCAGTAGGGGGGGGGAGCCCCAGCATTTT | CASSRGGEPQHF
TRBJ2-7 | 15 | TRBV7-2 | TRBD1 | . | TGTGCCAGCAGCGAAGGGGGGACAGGGGGCTACGAGCAGTACTTC | CASSEGGTGGYEQYF
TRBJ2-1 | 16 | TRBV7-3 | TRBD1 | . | TGTGCCAGCAGTGTGATAGGGACAGGGTCCTCCAATGAGCAGTTCTTC | CASSVIGTGSSNEQFF
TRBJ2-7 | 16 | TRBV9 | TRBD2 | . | TGTGCCAGCAGCGCGCCAACTAGCGGGAGGGTCTACGAGCAGTACTTC | CASSAPTSGRVYEQYF
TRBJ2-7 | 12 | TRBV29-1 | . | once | TGCAGCGGCTGGGACGACCCCTACGAGCAGTACTTC | CSGWDDPYEQYF
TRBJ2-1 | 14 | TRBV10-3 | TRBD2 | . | TGTGCCATCAGTTTAGCGGGAGCCGCCAATGAGCAGTTCTTC | CAISLAGAANEQFF
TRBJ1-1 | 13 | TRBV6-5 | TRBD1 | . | TGTGCCGGACCGACAGGGAGGAACACTGAAGCTTTCTTT | CAGPTGRNTEAFF
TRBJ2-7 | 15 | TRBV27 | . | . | TGTGCCAGCAGTTTATCCATTGACTTGTTCTACGAGCAGTACTTC | CASSLSIDLFYEQYF
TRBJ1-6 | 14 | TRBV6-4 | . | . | TGTGCCAGCAGAATCGACCACGGTTCTTCACCCCTCCACTTT | CASRIDHGSSPLHF
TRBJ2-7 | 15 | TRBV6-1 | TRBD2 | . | TGTGCCAGCAGTGAATGGGAGGGAAACTCCTACGAGCAGTACTTC | CASSEWEGNSYEQYF
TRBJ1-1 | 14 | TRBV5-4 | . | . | TGTGCCAGCAGCTATACGCAGGGGAACACTGAAGCTTTCTTT | CASSYTQGNTEAFF
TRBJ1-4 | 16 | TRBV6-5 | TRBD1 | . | TGTGCCAGCAGTTACTCGGACAGGGGGCAATATGAAAAACTGTTTTTT | CASSYSDRGQYEKLFF
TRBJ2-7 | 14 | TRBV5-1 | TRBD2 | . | TGCGCCAGCTCAGTACTAGCGGGGAAAGGGGAGCAGTACTTC | CASSVLAGKGEQYF
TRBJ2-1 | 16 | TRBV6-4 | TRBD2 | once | TGTGCCAGCAAGTTGTCCCTGGCGGGAGGGGACAATGAGCAGTTCTTC | CASKLSLAGGDNEQFF
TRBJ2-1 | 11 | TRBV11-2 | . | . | TGTGCCAGCAGCTTAACGGATGAGCAGTTCTTC | CASSLTDEQFF
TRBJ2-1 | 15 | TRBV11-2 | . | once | TGTGCCAGCAGCTTAGACAGGGGATACTACAATGAGCAGTTCTTC | CASSLDRGYYNEQFF
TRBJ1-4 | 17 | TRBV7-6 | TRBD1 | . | TGTGCCAGCAGCTTAGGGGGACAGGGATCCTCTAATGAAAAACTGTTTTTT | CASSLGGQGSSNEKLFF
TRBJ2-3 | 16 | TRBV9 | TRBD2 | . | TGTGCCAGCAGCGGCAGGACTAGCGGTAGCACAGATACGCAGTATTTT | CASSGRTSGSTDTQYF
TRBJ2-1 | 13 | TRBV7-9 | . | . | TGTGCCAGCAGCTTAGCGTCCTACAATGAGCAGTTCTTC | CASSLASYNEQFF
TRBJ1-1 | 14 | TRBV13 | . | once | TGTGCCAGCAGCCCCAGGCCGGAGAACACTGAAGCTTTCTTT | CASSPRPENTEAFF
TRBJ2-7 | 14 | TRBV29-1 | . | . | TGCAGCTCACTAAAAACAGCAGCCTCCTACGAGCAGTACTTC | CSSLKTAASYEQYF
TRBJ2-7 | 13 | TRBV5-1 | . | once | TGCGCCAGCGGGACCCAAGGGGCCTACGAGCAGTACTTC | CASGTQGAYEQYF
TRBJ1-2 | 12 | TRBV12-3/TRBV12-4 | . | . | TGTGCCAGCAGTTTCGCACAGCATGGCTACACCTTC | CASSFAQHGYTF
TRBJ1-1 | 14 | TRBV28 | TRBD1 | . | TGTGCCAGCATTCTGACAGGGTTGGGGACTGAAGCTTTCTTT | CASILTGLGTEAFF
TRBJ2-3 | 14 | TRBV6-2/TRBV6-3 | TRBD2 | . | TGTGCCAGCAGTTACGCCGCGGGAGCAGATACGCAGTATTTT | CASSYAAGADTQYF
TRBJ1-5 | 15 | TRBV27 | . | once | TGTGCCAGCAGACGACGACAGGTGACTGAGGAGCCCCAGCATTTT | CASRRRQVTEEPQHF
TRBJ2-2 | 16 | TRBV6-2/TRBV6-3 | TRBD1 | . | TGTGCCAGCAGTACCCCGACAGGGAGCGCCACCGGGGAGCTGTTTTTT | CASSTPTGSATGELFF
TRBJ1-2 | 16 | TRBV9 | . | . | TGTGCCAGCAGCGTAGAGGGGCAGGGTACTACCTATGGCTACACCTTC | CASSVEGQGTTYGYTF
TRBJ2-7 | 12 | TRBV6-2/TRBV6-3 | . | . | TGTGCCAGCAGTTACTATAGCTACGAGCAGTACTTC | CASSYYSYEQYF
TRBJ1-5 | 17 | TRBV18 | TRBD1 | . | TGTGCCAGCTCACCACTACCTCGTAAGACAGGGGGTCAGCCCCAGCATTTT | CASSPLPRKTGGQPQHF
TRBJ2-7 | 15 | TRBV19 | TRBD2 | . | TGTGCCAGTAGTGACCGCCTAGCGGGAGCTCACGAGCAGTACTTC | CASSDRLAGAHEQYF
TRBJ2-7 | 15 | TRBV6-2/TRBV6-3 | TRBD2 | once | TGTGCCAGCAGTACCGGGACTAGCGGATCCTACGAGCAGTACTTC | CASSTGTSGSYEQYF
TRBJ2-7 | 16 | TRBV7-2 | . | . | TGTGCCAGCAGCTTAGCGTGGGCGGGGGCAACCTACGAGCAGTACTTC | CASSLAWAGATYEQYF
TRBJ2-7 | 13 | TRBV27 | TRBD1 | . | TGTGCCAGCAGTTTTGACAGGGCCTACGAGCAGTACTTC | CASSFDRAYEQYF
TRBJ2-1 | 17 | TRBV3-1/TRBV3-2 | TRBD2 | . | TGTGCCAGCAGCCAAGGAGTGAGCGGGAGTCGGTACAATGAGCAGTTCTTC | CASSQGVSGSRYNEQFF
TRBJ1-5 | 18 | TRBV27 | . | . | TGTGCCAGCAGTCCCATGACAGGCGGAGGATATAGCAATCAGCCCCAGCATTTT | CASSPMTGGGYSNQPQHF
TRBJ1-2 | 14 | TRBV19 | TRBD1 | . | TGTGCCAGTAGTATTCTAGGACAGGACTATGGCTACACCTTC | CASSILGQDYGYTF
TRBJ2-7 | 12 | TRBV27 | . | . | TGTGCCAGCAGTTTAATTAGTGGGGAGCAGTACTTC | CASSLISGEQYF
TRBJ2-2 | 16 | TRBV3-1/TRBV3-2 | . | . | TGTGCCAGCAGCCAAGTAAGCGGCACTAACACCGGGGAGCTGTTTTTT | CASSQVSGTNTGELFF
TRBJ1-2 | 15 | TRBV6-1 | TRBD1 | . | TGTGCCAGCAGTGAATCCTGGACAGGGTCAAATGGCTACACCTTC | CASSESWTGSNGYTF